This T cell receptor (beta chain) is from a study of shared clonotypes between healthy human individuals (dated by TCRdb to the early 2020s). At the level of the whole study: Three men and a couple of women, aged 18 to 49 years, made up the cohort. The study deeply sequenced blood TCR repertoires of five healthy adults to estimate repertoire size and the extent of clonotype sharing between individuals. Per donor, leukapheresis produced somewhere between about 0.94 and 9.5 billion PBMCs. Different laboratories and diverse techniques were used to prepare libraries and sequence TCR repertoires, to increase sequencing depth and limit assay-specific biases. For each donor, three plates each were used for CD4 naive and CD4 memory, two plates were used for CD8 naive, and one plate was used for CD8 memory. Overall study outcomes, separate from this receptor: Compared with non-shared clonotypes, the clonotypes found in all four sorted-subset donors had higher generation probabilities. Sampling was limited to blood, and TCR repertoires in tissue likely differ from TCR repertoires in blood. Pairwise subsampling led to the expectation that sequencing depth would affect the degree of clonotype sharing among donors. The small number of donors limited the genetic and exposure-history diversity represented. Sharing across several donors was observed for about 4.8% of naive CD4, over 3% of naive CD8, about 2.3% of memory CD4, and around 0.4% of memory CD8 clonotypes. Rarefaction of sorted-subset datasets indicated incomplete sequencing despite the large sequencing depth. Naive subsets generally had larger estimated clonotype richness than memory subsets did.

Points on this clone: The specificity of this receptor is unknown. One junction end disagrees with the germline gene, perhaps due to a read error.

TCR CDR3 regions were amplified from genomic DNA by multiplex PCR using the deep immunoSEQ assay. Genomic DNA extracted from each cell subset was distributed evenly over all wells of several immunoSEQ 96-well plates, and each plate served as one replicate. For sorted subsets, 150 to 250 ng of genomic DNA, equivalent to 25,000 to 35,000 T cell genomes, went into each replicate PCR. The purified libraries were quantified using a Qubit 3.0 fluorometer, sized with a Bioanalyzer 2100, and then quantified again using the KAPA Library Quantification kit. Every immunoSEQ 96-well plate was sequenced on a dedicated single-read 150-cycle Illumina NextSeq 550 flow cell. The paper's processing steps were these. Because the immunoSEQ output included only junctional sequences and no quality scores, the filtering could not be the same as the filtering used for full-length reads. To assign V/J genes and CDR3, sequences were annotated using PyIR, a Python wrapper for IgBLAST v1.9, with IMGT germline references. Reads were removed for weak V/J assignments (E-value above 1e-6), missing CDR3, stop codons, out-of-frame junctions, or ambiguous translated residues. V3J clonotypes were defined as sequences sharing an identical inferred V gene, J gene, and CDR3 amino acid sequence. Percentage overlap between repertoires was calculated by dividing the number of shared unique clonotypes by the size of the smaller repertoire. Three approaches were used to assess repertoire richness: RTK rarefaction, the Chao1 estimator, and Recon v2.1 estimates of unobserved clonotypes. Generation probabilities were computed with OLGA for all TCRbeta clonotypes obtained by the gDNA method from a handful of donors. Imported from immuneACCESS, the table was reduced by TCRdb to in-frame sequences with V and J called. These copies leave out some clones; in studies compared against another copy, an unresolved V gene accounts for under half, and the cause of the remainder is not known. V and J calls and clone size are given by that table; D and trimming were obtained from the DNA. Present in this sample are hundreds of thousands of clones, about 95% of which were seen just once. Of the sample, roughly 0.1% falls within the top ten clones.

Per the germline V gene (reference sequence), LNHDA is the CDR1 and SQIVND is the CDR2. From its cysteine to its phenylalanine, the CDR3 spans 16 amino acids. Only the CDR3 part of the read is kept: 48 bases, read in frame from the first base. For the CD8 naive samples, CD45RO-negative cells were positively selected for CCR7, yielding a CD45RA+CCR7+ population from which TemRA cells were excluded. Healthy HIV-negative adults with no recently reported acute infections or vaccinations were included as donors. Every donor was a Caucasian adult living in Nashville, Tennessee, USA. Blood was collected by leukapheresis, and PBMCs were isolated by Ficoll-Histopaque density gradient centrifugation and then cryopreserved in liquid nitrogen vapor phase. Analytical flow cytometry was used to check the purity and quantity of each magnetically sorted T cell population. From each sorted fraction, genomic DNA was isolated and quantified by UV absorbance on a Nanodrop 2000c.

The sequence is built from TRBV19 and TRBJ1-3, with 9 bases matching TRBD1. The clonotype originates from a woman aged 30 to 39 in good health. Material for sequencing was naive CD8+ T cells sorted from blood. This sample's cell subset or site label indicates: CD45RA+CCR7+. The CDR3 sequence is CASRIGQGNIGNTIYF. The bases read TGTGCCAGTAGGATAGGACAGGGGAATATCGGAAACACCATATATTTT.